A single sample gave rise to the 26 T cell receptor beta chains below, sequenced in a study of blood T cell repertoires in COVID-19. Clones were sequenced by immunoSEQ multiplex PCR, and TCRdb holds only the in-frame ones, with some missing. The sample holds 350,000 to 400,000 clones, around 91% seen once. Material: PBMCs or T cells enriched from blood (not recorded which). The receptors come from a man younger than 35 who had recovered from COVID-19.

This clone appeared a single time. The chain employs TRBV5-6 and TRBJ2-7; D possibly corresponds to TRBD1 (6 bases). The V end lost 4 bases, the J end lost 3 bases, and 8 bases lay between the germline ends. Germline CDR1 SGHDT, CDR2 YYEEEE. The CDR3 is made up of 12 amino acids. The CDR3 region is CASSGDNYEQYF. CDR3 nucleotide sequence: TGTGCCAGCAGCGGGGACAACTACGAGCAGTACTTC.

The CDR3 DNA reads as TGTGCCAGCCACGAAAGACAGGGGGCGAATGAAGCTTTCTTT. It codes for CASHERQGANEAFF. The chain recombines TRBV18 with TRBJ1-1; 10 bases are a match to TRBD1. The CDR3 covers 14 residues. Germline CDR1 and CDR2: KGHSH and LQKENI. The junction had 10 bases not matched to a gene; V was cut back by 8 bases and J by 7 bases.

V is TRBV6-6 and J is TRBJ2-7, with a weak D call TRBD2 (6 bases). The CDR3 loop spans 14 amino acids. Per the germline V gene, CDR1 is MNHNY and CDR2 is SVGAGI (reference sequence). V was trimmed by 4 bases and J by 6 bases, leaving 16 bases between them. The CDR3 protein is CASSFPGLGVEQYF. The CDR3 coding sequence is TGTGCCAGCAGTTTCCCGGGACTTGGGGTCGAGCAGTACTTC.

The gene calls are TRBV3-1 (or the pseudogene TRBV3-2) and TRBJ2-5; 8 positions match TRBD2. The CDR3 covers 19 residues. V was pared by 4 bases and J by 1 base, with 17 bases of the junction left unmatched. Per the germline V gene, CDR1 is LGHDT and CDR2 is YNNKEL (reference sequence). The CDR3 spells CASSRTGTRGRGGQETQYF. The DNA for the CDR3 is TGTGCCAGCAGCCGAACGGGGACTAGGGGAAGGGGGGGCCAAGAGACCCAGTACTTC.

J is TRBJ2-3 and V is TRBV7-6, with 7 bases matching TRBD1. Germline CDR1 and CDR2: SGHVS and FNYEAQ. CDR3 length: 14 residues. V trimming: 3 bases; J trimming: 6 bases; junction bases outside the gene matches: 6. The CDR3 reads CASSFVQGLDTQYF. The CDR3 coding sequence is TGTGCCAGCAGCTTTGTACAGGGGTTGGATACGCAGTATTTT.

The chain carries TRBV19 and TRBJ2-3; 10 nucleotides agree with TRBD1. Germline CDR1 reads LNHDA; CDR2 reads SQIVND (reference sequence). The CDR3 is 16 residues long. Trimming took 3 bases from V and 3 from J; bases not matched to a gene: 6. Here the CDR3 DNA reads TGTGCCAGTAGTATTCGGGACAGGGGTAGGACAGATACGCAGTATTTT. It yields the protein CASSIRDRGRTDTQYF.

This chain links TRBV6-2 or TRBV6-3 with TRBJ1-5; 9 positions match TRBD1. Germline V gives CDR1 MNHEY, CDR2 SVGEGT. The V segment lost 2 bases and the J segment 7 bases; nucleotides outside the gene matches: 6. This CDR3 is built from 15 residues. CDR3: CASSYEGQGWQPQHF. The CDR3 nucleotides read TGTGCCAGCAGTTACGAAGGACAGGGGTGGCAGCCCCAGCATTTT.

The chain is built from TRBV10-3 and TRBJ2-3; perhaps TRBD2 as D (6 bases). The length of the CDR3 is 15 residues. Trimming cost V 7 bases and J 2 bases, with 16 bases left between them. Germline V gives CDR1 ENHRY, CDR2 SYGVKD. The CDR3 nucleotides are TGTGCCATCACCCGGGGACTGAAAAACACAGATACGCAGTATTTT. It is translated as CAITRGLKNTDTQYF.

The V gene is TRBV29-1, the J gene TRBJ2-7, with TRBD1 as a possible D gene (5 bases). There are 12 residues in the CDR3. V lost 1 base, J lost 4 bases, and 8 bases lay in between. Germline loops: CDR1 SQVTM, CDR2 ANQGSEA. The CDR3 region has the DNA TGCAGCGTTGAAGGGGGCGGTTACGAGCAGTACTTC. This encodes CSVEGGGYEQYF.

The V call is TRBV19, the J call TRBJ2-2; weak D call: TRBD1 (5 bases). The CDR3 length is 14 residues. Germline CDR1 reads LNHDA; CDR2 reads SQIVND (reference sequence). Trimming took off 4 bases at V and 7 bases at J, with 13 bases between the two ends. CDR3 sequence reads: CASSRRQRGGELFF. DNA of the CDR3: TGTGCCAGTAGTAGAAGACAGAGAGGCGGGGAGCTGTTTTTT.

The chain joins TRBV7-9 to TRBJ2-7, with unresolved D. V dropped 1 base and J dropped 0 bases, with 7 bases sitting between them. The CDR3 is made up of 14 amino acids. CDR1 and CDR2 from the germline V gene are SEHNR and FQNEAQ (reference sequence). CDR3 nucleotides: TGTGCCAGCAGCTTAGGACTGAGCTCCTACGAGCAGTACTTC. The encoded protein is CASSLGLSSYEQYF.

J is TRBJ2-3 and V is TRBV7-3; TRBD2 agrees at 9 bases. J gave up 5 bases and V 2 bases, and 8 bases lay outside the gene matches. This CDR3 is 16 amino acids long. The germline V gene encodes CDR1 SGHTA and CDR2 FQGTGA. The CDR3 region is CASSLSPSGVVDTQYF. The CDR3 DNA follows: TGTGCCAGCAGCTTATCGCCTAGCGGGGTAGTAGATACGCAGTATTTT.

In the case of this clone: This sample also contains other DNA sequences that code for the same CDR3. This chain joins TRBV2 and TRBJ1-1, with D maybe TRBD1 (6 bases). V was shortened by 6 bases and J by 0 bases, with 11 bases between the two germline ends. Germline CDR1 SNHLY, CDR2 FYNNEI. The CDR3 has 14 residues. DNA of the CDR3: TGTGCCAGCAGGCCACGGACAGTGAACACTGAAGCTTTCTTT. Protein: CASRPRTVNTEAFF. Filled out from reference TRBV2 and TRBJ1-1, the complete variable domain reads EPEVTQTPSHQVTQMGQEVILRCVPISNHLYFYWYRQILGQKVEFLVSFYNNEISEKSEIFDDQFSVERPDGSNFTLKIRSTKLEDSAMYFCASRPRTVNTEAFFGQGTRLTVV.

The chain is built from TRBV2 and TRBJ1-2, with 10 bases fitting TRBD1. The germline gives CDR1 SNHLY, CDR2 FYNNEI. With 6 bases clipped from V and 4 bases from J, the junction kept 8 bases outside the gene matches. There are 15 residues in the CDR3. The CDR3 DNA is TGTGCCAGCAGGGGGGGACAGGGGCCGAGCTATGGCTACACCTTC. Translating gives CASRGGQGPSYGYTF.

This clone was observed a handful of times. The CDR3 here is CASSDQARGYTF. For the CDR3, the DNA is TGTGCCAGCAGTGACCAGGCCAGGGGCTACACCTTC. This chain connects TRBV6-1 to TRBJ1-2, with D uncertain. This CDR3 comprises 12 residues. V lost 3 bases and J 8 bases, leaving 10 bases between the germline ends. Per the germline V gene, CDR1 is MNHNS and CDR2 is SASEGT.

This clone was observed a few times. The chain joins TRBV25-1 to TRBJ2-5; TRBD2 agrees at 7 bases. This CDR3 region has 14 residues. Germline V gives CDR1 MGHDK, CDR2 SYGVNS. Trimming took 6 bases from V and 4 from J; bases not matched to a gene: 8. The CDR3 loop is CASRAGAGGETQYF. The CDR3, as DNA: TGTGCCAGCAGGGCGGGAGCTGGTGGAGAGACCCAGTACTTC.

The chain uses TRBV6-1 and TRBJ2-2; no clear D gene. Germline CDR1 reads MNHNS; CDR2 reads SASEGT. The CDR3 covers 13 residues. Trimming cost V 5 bases and J 2 bases, with 6 bases left between them. CDR3 residues: CASSSLNTGELFF. DNA for the CDR3: TGTGCCAGCAGTTCCCTTAACACCGGGGAGCTGTTTTTT.

The chain couples TRBV24-1 to TRBJ2-2; D not resolved. V was cut by 6 bases and J by 7 bases, with 17 bases left in between. The CDR3 totals 15 residues. Germline V gene sequence: CDR1 KGHDR, CDR2 SFDVKD. CDR3 sequence reads: CATSSPGHRGGELFF. The CDR3 coding sequence is TGTGCCACCAGTTCCCCCGGCCACCGAGGCGGGGAGCTGTTTTTT.

This chain's CDR3 is CASSSGTGDTEAFF. The CDR3 bases are TGTGCCAGCAGCTCCGGGACAGGGGACACTGAAGCTTTCTTT. This chain uses TRBV7-9 with TRBJ1-1, with 10 positions matching TRBD1. The length of the CDR3 is 14 residues. CDR1 is SEHNR, CDR2 FQNEAQ, per germline (reference sequence). The J segment lost 3 bases and the V segment lost 4 bases, leaving 2 bases of the junction unmatched.

This clone occurred once. This chain links TRBV28 with TRBJ2-1, with D perhaps matching TRBD2 (5 bases). This CDR3 spans 13 amino acids. In germline, CDR1 is MDHEN, CDR2 SYDVKM. Trimming left V 1 base short and J 8 bases short, with 9 bases between. This chain's CDR3 is CASSLSEGYEQFF. Here the CDR3 DNA reads TGTGCCAGCAGTTTATCAGAGGGCTATGAGCAGTTCTTC.

The genes are TRBV23-1 and TRBJ2-7, with a possible D match to TRBD2 (6 bases). TRBV23-1 is designated an ORF whose function remains uncertain. Trimming removed 0 bases at V and 3 bases at J, with 9 bases between. The CDR3 sequence is 14 residues long. For the CDR3, the DNA is TGCGCCAGCAGTCAATCACGGGGGAACTACGAGCAGTACTTC. Residues: CASSQSRGNYEQYF.

J is TRBJ2-7 and V is TRBV3-1 (or the pseudogene TRBV3-2), with 12 bases that match TRBD2. CDR3 length equals 17 residues. With 0 bases clipped from V and 1 base from J, the junction kept 4 bases outside the gene matches. Germline loops: CDR1 LGHDT, CDR2 YNNKEL (reference sequence). The chain's CDR3 is CASSQEGLAGLSYEQYF. As DNA, the CDR3 is TGTGCCAGCAGCCAAGAAGGACTAGCGGGGCTATCCTACGAGCAGTACTTC.

The genes are TRBV28 and TRBJ2-7, with 10 positions matching TRBD1. Germline V gene data show CDR1 as MDHEN and CDR2 as SYDVKM. This CDR3 comprises 16 residues. With 5 bases clipped from V and 0 bases from J, the junction kept 7 bases outside the gene matches. CDR3 residues: CASSQPGQGSSYEQYF. In nucleotides, the CDR3 is TGTGCCAGCAGTCAGCCGGGACAGGGGAGCTCCTACGAGCAGTACTTC. Full variable domain (outside the CDR3, taken from reference TRBV28 and TRBJ2-7): DVKVTQSSRYLVKRTGEKVFLECVQDMDHENMFWYRQDPGLGLRLIYFSYDVKMKEKGDIPEGYSVSREKKERFSLILESASTNQTSMYLCASSQPGQGSSYEQYFGPGTRLTVT.

This clone was counted only a few times. The rearrangement links TRBV7-9 to TRBJ1-5, with D unclear. CDR1 is SEHNR, CDR2 FQNEAQ, per germline (reference sequence). CDR3 length: 14 amino acids. Trimming stripped 3 bases from V and 2 bases from J, with 8 bases between. CDR3 nucleotide sequence: TGTGCCAGCAGCTTCGACGGAGGCAATCAGCCCCAGCATTTT. The encoded protein is CASSFDGGNQPQHF. Complete variable domain (other parts from reference TRBV7-9 and TRBJ1-5): DTGVSQNPRHKITKRGQNVTFRCDPISEHNRLYWYRQTLGQGPEFLTYFQNEAQLEKSRLLSDRFSAERPKGSFSTLEIQRTEQGDSAMYLCASSFDGGNQPQHFGDGTRLSIL.

The chain uses TRBV5-1 and TRBJ1-2, with 11 bases aligning to TRBD1. Germline trimming cut 5 bases from V and 6 bases from J; bases unmatched to any gene: 9. This CDR3 spans 15 amino acids. Germline V gene data show CDR1 as SGHRS and CDR2 as YFSETQ. CDR3 sequence (DNA): TGCGCCAGCAGTTATCCGGGACAGGGGGTTGATGGCTACACCTTC. Translation: CASSYPGQGVDGYTF.

This clone was observed a few times. The genes are TRBV5-1 and TRBJ1-5; D not resolved. V was trimmed by 4 bases and J by 2 bases, leaving 7 bases between them. This CDR3 has 13 amino acids. CDR1 and CDR2 (germline): SGHRS, YFSETQ. DNA of the CDR3: TGCGCCAGCAGCGAGGGTCGCAATCAGCCCCAGCATTTT. This encodes CASSEGRNQPQHF.